These 9 T cell receptor beta chains were sequenced from one sample in a study of OX40 agonist ivuxolimab in advanced cancers. Measured with immunoSEQ multiplex PCR; TCRdb has only the in-frame clones, and not every one. The data contain about 88,000 clones, roughly 85% of them singletons. The specimen comprised CD4+ or CD8+ T cells sorted from blood, sampled in a trial of the OX40 agonist ivuxolimab. These receptors all come from an adult with an advanced solid tumor such as melanoma, head and neck, liver or kidney cancer.

The chain employs TRBV5-1 and TRBJ2-2; 8 nucleotides align to TRBD1. The V gene end was trimmed by 9 bases and the J gene end by 7 bases; junction bases not matched to a gene: 17. This CDR3 is 16 amino acids long. The germline gives CDR1 SGHRS, CDR2 YFSETQ. The CDR3 protein is CATSPTPDRGIGELFF. For the CDR3, the DNA is TGCGCCACCTCACCTACCCCAGACAGGGGTATCGGGGAGCTGTTTTTT.

This chain uses TRBV19 with TRBJ1-5; maybe TRBD1 (5 bases). The ends were cut back, 5 bases at V and 2 bases at J, with 13 bases in the middle. Germline CDR1 LNHDA, CDR2 SQIVND (reference sequence). This CDR3 is built from 15 residues. The CDR3 loop reads CASSGTRAGNQPQHF. CDR3 nucleotides: TGTGCCAGTAGTGGGACCAGGGCGGGCAATCAGCCCCAGCATTTT.

The chain couples TRBV11-3 to TRBJ2-3; D gene uncertain. Germline lookup yields CDR1 SGHNT and CDR2 YENEEA. CDR3 length: 12 residues. Trimming removed 4 bases from V and 5 bases from J, with 7 bases in between. CDR3 sequence (DNA): TGTGCCAGCAGCTCGGCAAGAGATACGCAGTATTTT. This codes for CASSSARDTQYF.

The chain has TRBV9 and TRBJ2-3, with 8 bases fitting TRBD2. V gave up 0 bases and J gave up 6 bases; unmatched junction bases: 15. Germline-derived CDR1 and CDR2 are SGDLS and YYNGEE. This CDR3 is 18 amino acids long. The CDR3 is CASSVGVASGRNLDTQYF. CDR3 nucleotides: TGTGCCAGCAGCGTAGGGGTGGCTAGCGGGCGAAATTTGGATACGCAGTATTTT.

The chain uses TRBV5-6 and TRBJ1-6; D is possibly TRBD1 (5 bases). V was cut by 0 bases and J by 7 bases, with 5 bases left in between. CDR3 length: 13 residues. Looked up from germline, CDR1 is SGHDT and CDR2 is YYEEEE. CDR3 bases: TGTGCCAGCAGCTTGGACAGGAATTCACCCCTCCACTTT. It is translated as CASSLDRNSPLHF.

This clone showed up just a few times. J is TRBJ1-1 and V is TRBV11-1; perhaps TRBD1 as D (5 bases). The germline V and J ends were trimmed by 6 bases and 2 bases, with 16 bases remaining between them. The CDR3 length is 15 residues. Germline CDR1 and CDR2: SGHAT and FQDESV (reference sequence). DNA of the CDR3: TGTGCCAGCAGGCTGGGGGATCAGCGAAACACTGAAGCTTTCTTT. Its protein is CASRLGDQRNTEAFF.

V is TRBV5-1 and J is TRBJ2-5; no definite D call. V dropped 0 bases and J dropped 1 base, with 7 bases sitting between them. This CDR3 has 14 amino acids. Germline V CDR1 and CDR2: SGHRS, YFSETQ. In DNA form, the CDR3 reads TGCGCCAGCAGCTTGGCTGCAGTCCAAGAGACCCAGTACTTC. Protein sequence: CASSLAAVQETQYF.

The rearrangement uses TRBV7-8 and TRBJ2-3, with TRBD1 as a possible D gene (6 bases). Germline lookup yields CDR1 SGHVS and CDR2 FQNEAQ. Trimming removed 5 bases at V and 8 bases at J, with 14 bases between. This CDR3 is built from 13 residues. The CDR3 region has the DNA TGTGCCAGCAGCCCATCGCGACAGGCTACGCAGTATTTT. Amino acid sequence: CASSPSRQATQYF. The full variable domain, completed using reference TRBV7-8 and TRBJ2-3, is GAGVSQSPRYKVAKRGQDVALRCDPISGHVSLFWYQQALGQGPEFLTYFQNEAQLDKSGLPSDRFFAERPEGSVSTLKIQRTQQEDSAVYLCASSPSRQATQYFGPGTRLTVL.

This chain connects TRBV7-2 to TRBJ2-7; tentatively, D is TRBD2 (6 bases). CDR1 is SGHTA, CDR2 FQGNSA, per germline. The CDR3 spans 16 residues. Trimming removed 2 bases at V and 6 bases at J, with 20 bases between. CDR3 nucleotides: TGTGCCAGCAGCTTATTCCCCCCCGGGACTTCAGGCGAGCAGTACTTC. It codes for CASSLFPPGTSGEQYF.